This TCR beta chain originates from a study of identifying expanded T cells in peripheral blood. Comment on this clone: Its antigen is unidentified.

Healthy donors had no documented immune events, such as infections, while sampled. Overall study findings and caveats: About 1.2 clones differed between technical replicates, versus roughly 16 and 20 over time. Across healthy donors, higher total template counts meant significantly greater approximately two-week count variance.

Clones were read by immunoSEQ multiplex PCR, and TCRdb kept only the in-frame ones, dropping some. The sample includes 100,000 to 150,000 clones, approximately 86% of them seen just once. Sequenced input: blood. This receptor was obtained from a person aged 18 to 69 in good health.

The CDR3 coding sequence is TGTGCCAGTTGGGGGGCGGTGAACACTGAAGCTTTCTTT. Amino acid sequence: CASWGAVNTEAFF. The chain carries TRBV19 and TRBJ1-1; maybe TRBD1 (6 bases). CDR1 and CDR2 from the germline V gene are LNHDA and SQIVND (reference sequence). Trimming stripped 8 bases from V and 0 bases from J, with 10 bases between. The CDR3 totals 13 residues.